This T cell receptor beta chain was profiled in a study of T cells in Graves' hyperthyroidism and ophthalmopathy. General study points: Classification by a 13 V-J model distinguished ophthalmopathy from stable hyperthyroidism.

Remarks on this clonotype: What it binds is not known.

The TCR beta CDR3 regions underwent amplification using RNA transcripts as the source. HTBI primers drove first-round RT-PCR of the TCR CDR3. TCRdb itself ran the multiplex PCR reads through MiXCR, one entry per CDR3 protein. This table has approximately 410,000 distinct CDR3 sequences, roughly 13% appearing once. Disease duration under 2 months; hyperthyroidism patients were aged 18 to 65. PBMCs were sourced from roughly 9.1 ml fresh peripheral blood. The TCR originated in a young woman with Graves' hyperthyroidism. The sample was blood.

The CDR3 here is CASRFMGQSTDTQYF. The CDR3 bases are TGTGCCAGCAGGTTTATGGGACAGAGCACAGATACGCAGTATTTT. The chain has TRBV5-6 and TRBJ2-3; 7 bases are shared with TRBD1. CDR1 SGHDT and CDR2 YYEEEE come from the germline V gene. The CDR3 has 15 residues. After removal of 5 bases from V and 0 bases from J, the junction contained 6 bases not matched to a gene.